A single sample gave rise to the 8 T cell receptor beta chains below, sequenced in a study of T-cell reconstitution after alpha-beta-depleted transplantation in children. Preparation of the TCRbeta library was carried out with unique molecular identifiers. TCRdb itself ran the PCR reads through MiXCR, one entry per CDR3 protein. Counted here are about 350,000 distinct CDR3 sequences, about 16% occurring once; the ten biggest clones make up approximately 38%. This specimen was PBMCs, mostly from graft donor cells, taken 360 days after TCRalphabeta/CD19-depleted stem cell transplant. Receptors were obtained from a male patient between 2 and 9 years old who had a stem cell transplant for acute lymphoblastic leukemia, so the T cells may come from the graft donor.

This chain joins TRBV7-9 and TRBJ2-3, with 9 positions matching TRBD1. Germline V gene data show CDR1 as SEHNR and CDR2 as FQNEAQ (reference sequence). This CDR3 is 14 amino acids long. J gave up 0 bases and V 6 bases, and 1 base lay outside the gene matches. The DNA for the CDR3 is TGTGCCAGCAGTGGACAGGGGAGCACAGATACGCAGTATTTT. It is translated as CASSGQGSTDTQYF.

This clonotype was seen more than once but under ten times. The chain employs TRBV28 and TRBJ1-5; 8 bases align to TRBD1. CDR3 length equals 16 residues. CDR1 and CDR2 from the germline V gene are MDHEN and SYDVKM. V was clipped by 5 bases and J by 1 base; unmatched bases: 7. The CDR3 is CASSPRWTGSNQPQHF. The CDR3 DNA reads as TGTGCCAGCAGTCCCCGGTGGACAGGGAGCAATCAGCCCCAGCATTTT.

CDR3 region: CASSQVYGYEQYF. CDR3 DNA: TGCGCCAGCAGCCAAGTTTACGGATACGAGCAGTACTTC. The chain employs TRBV4-3 and TRBJ2-7; D is unclear. V lost 1 base and J 4 bases, leaving 8 bases between the germline ends. Germline values: CDR1 LGHNA, CDR2 YSLEER. The CDR3 consists of 13 residues.

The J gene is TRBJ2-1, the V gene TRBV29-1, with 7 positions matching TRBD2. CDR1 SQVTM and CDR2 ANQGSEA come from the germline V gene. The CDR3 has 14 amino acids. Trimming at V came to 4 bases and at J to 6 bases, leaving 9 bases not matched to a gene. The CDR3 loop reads CSVAGGDFGNEQFF. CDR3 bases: TGCAGCGTTGCGGGGGGAGACTTCGGCAATGAGCAGTTCTTC.

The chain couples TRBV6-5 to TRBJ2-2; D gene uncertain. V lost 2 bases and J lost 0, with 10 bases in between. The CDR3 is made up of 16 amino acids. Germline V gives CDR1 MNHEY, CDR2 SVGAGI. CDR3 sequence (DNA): TGTGCCAGCAGTTACCGGAGACTGACGAACACCGGGGAGCTGTTTTTT. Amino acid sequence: CASSYRRLTNTGELFF.

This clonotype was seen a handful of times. CDR3 region: CASSSQGPETQYF. The DNA for the CDR3 is TGTGCCAGCAGTTCACAGGGTCCCGAGACCCAGTACTTC. The chain links TRBV5-5 to TRBJ2-5, with D possibly matching TRBD1 (6 bases). CDR3 length: 13 residues. The ends were cut back, 5 bases at V and 5 bases at J, with 13 bases in the middle. Germline lookup yields CDR1 SGHKS and CDR2 YYEKEE (reference sequence).

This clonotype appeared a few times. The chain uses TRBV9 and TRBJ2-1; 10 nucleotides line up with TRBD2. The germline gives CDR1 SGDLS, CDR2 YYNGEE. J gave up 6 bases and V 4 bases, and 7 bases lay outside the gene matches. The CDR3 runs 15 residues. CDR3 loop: CASSLSGRAVNEQFF. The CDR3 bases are TGTGCCAGCAGCCTGAGCGGGAGGGCGGTCAATGAGCAGTTCTTC.

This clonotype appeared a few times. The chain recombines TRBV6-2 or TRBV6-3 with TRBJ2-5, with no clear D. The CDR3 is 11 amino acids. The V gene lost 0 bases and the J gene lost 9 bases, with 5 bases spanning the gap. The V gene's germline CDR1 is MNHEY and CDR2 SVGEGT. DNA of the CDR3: TGTGCCAGCAGTTACTCCGGGCCCCAGTACTTC. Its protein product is CASSYSGPQYF.